These T cell receptor beta chains were read from a single sample in a study of T-cell memory formation after mild COVID-19. In TCRdb, the 5' RACE reads were re-called with MiXCR into one record per CDR3 protein. Among 280,000 or so distinct CDR3 sequences listed, around 17% were seen once. The sample taken for sequencing was PBMCs or a T cell subset sorted from them (not recorded which). The source is a man younger than 30 who had mild COVID-19 (a few samples of this study predate the infection). Cell type and time point are not known. Both conserved end residues are part of each CDR3. D genes are given only for firm matches. The size field is filled for only some rows; it gives once, few, many or a size class.

D,J,V,size,DNA,CDR3
TRBD1,TRBJ2-5,TRBV4-1,.,TGCGCCAGCAGGCCATGGGACAGGGTAACGGAGACCCAGTACTTC,CASRPWDRVTETQYF
.,TRBJ2-3,TRBV7-9,.,TGTGCCAGCAGCCCCCGGGCGGGGATGGCAGATACGCAGTATTTT,CASSPRAGMADTQYF
.,TRBJ1-4,TRBV10-3,few,TGTGCCACCAAGACTGGGGGTGCAACTAATGAAAAACTGTTTTTT,CATKTGGATNEKLFF
.,TRBJ2-7,TRBV30,.,TGTGCCTGGAGTGTACTGGGGGGCCGGGCCTACGAGCAGTACTTC,CAWSVLGGRAYEQYF
.,TRBJ1-3,TRBV29-1,few,TGCAGCGTTGAGCGCATCTCTGGAAACACCATATATTTT,CSVERISGNTIYF
TRBD1,TRBJ1-6,TRBV28,.,TGTGCCAGCAGTTTATGGGGACAGGGTACCTTGGGGAATTCACCCCTCCACTTT,CASSLWGQGTLGNSPLHF
.,TRBJ1-6,TRBV4-2,few,TGTGCCAGCAGCCAAGAGATGAGCTCCTATAATTCACCCCTCCACTTT,CASSQEMSSYNSPLHF
.,TRBJ1-2,TRBV12-3/TRBV12-4,few,TGTGCCAGCAGTTTAGCCCCTCAGGGGTCCTATGGCTACACCTTC,CASSLAPQGSYGYTF
.,TRBJ2-5,TRBV6-1,few,TGTGCCAGCAGTGTGTCACAGGGAGGAAAGACCCAGTACTTC,CASSVSQGGKTQYF
.,TRBJ2-1,TRBV9,few,TGTGCCAGCAGCATAGCAGTTGAGCAGTTCTTC,CASSIAVEQFF
.,TRBJ1-1,TRBV6-5,.,TGTGCCAGCAGTTACATGACAGGCCTTGAAGCTTTCTTT,CASSYMTGLEAFF
.,TRBJ2-6,TRBV12-3/TRBV12-4,few,TGTGCCAGCAGTCCTGGGGCAGGGAAGGCTGGGGCCAACGTCCTGACTTTC,CASSPGAGKAGANVLTF
TRBD1,TRBJ1-6,TRBV27,.,TGTGCCAGCAGTCAGCGATGGACAGGGGGCACGGTAAATTCACCCCTCCACTTT,CASSQRWTGGTVNSPLHF
.,TRBJ2-4,TRBV5-5,many,TGTGCCAGCAGTATCGAGGGGGATAGAGGCAAAAACATTCAGTACTTC,CASSIEGDRGKNIQYF
TRBD2,TRBJ2-3,TRBV25-1,.,TGTGCCAGCAGCCCGGGGGGGGCCCCAGGGGCAGATACGCAGTATTTT,CASSPGGAPGADTQYF
TRBD1,TRBJ1-1,TRBV28,few,TGTGCCAGCAGAAAACACAGGGGGCCCACCAGGAACACTGAAGCTTTCTTT,CASRKHRGPTRNTEAFF
.,TRBJ2-6,TRBV27,.,TGCACCAGCAGTCAAGACATTTCTGGGGCCAACGTCCTGACTTTC,CTSSQDISGANVLTF
.,TRBJ2-4,TRBV12-3/TRBV12-4,many,TGTGCCAGCAGCCCACCCGCGGCAAACATTCAGTACTTC,CASSPPAANIQYF
TRBD1,TRBJ1-1,TRBV5-1,.,TGCGCCAGTAAGACAGGGGTGGGCACTGAAGCTTTCTTT,CASKTGVGTEAFF
.,TRBJ1-5,TRBV28,.,TGTGCCAGCAGTTCGGGGGAGGGCAATCAGCCCCAGCATTTT,CASSSGEGNQPQHF
.,TRBJ2-6,TRBV4-3,many,TGCGCCAGCAGCCAAGAGTCCGCCTCTGGGGCCAACGTCCTGACTTTC,CASSQESASGANVLTF
.,TRBJ2-3,TRBV2,few,TGTGCCAGCAGTGATTGGAGACTCCAGTATTTT,CASSDWRLQYF
.,TRBJ2-3,TRBV2,.,TGTGCCAGCAGTGAAGCGCGCGGGTCGGATACGCAGTATTTT,CASSEARGSDTQYF
.,TRBJ1-2,TRBV6-1,few,TGTGCCAGCAGTGACCGACGGACCTTAAGCTATGGCTACACCTTC,CASSDRRTLSYGYTF
.,TRBJ2-1,TRBV20-1,.,TGCAGTGCTCAGGCAGGGAGCTCCTACAATGAGCAGTTCTTC,CSAQAGSSYNEQFF
.,TRBJ2-7,TRBV29-1,few,TGCAGCGTCAGGGCGGGGAGTTTCTACGAGCAGTACTTC,CSVRAGSFYEQYF
.,TRBJ2-7,TRBV2,few,TGTGCCAGCAGTGAGGGGTCCCTCTCCTACGAGCAGTACTTC,CASSEGSLSYEQYF
.,TRBJ2-5,TRBV7-2,.,TGTGCCAGCAGCGAGATGCGGGGTGGGTTCGAGACCCAGTACTTC,CASSEMRGGFETQYF
TRBD1,TRBJ2-5,TRBV14,.,TGTGCCAGCAGCCAATTGGGACAGGGGGGTAAAGAGACCCAGTACTTC,CASSQLGQGGKETQYF
.,TRBJ2-3,TRBV6-5,.,TGTGCCAGCAGTTACTCGATGGTTGCTGGCACAGATACGCAGTATTTT,CASSYSMVAGTDTQYF
TRBD1,TRBJ2-3,TRBV7-6,few,TGTGCCAGCAGCTTACGTCCGGACAGGGACACAGATACGCAGTATTTT,CASSLRPDRDTDTQYF
.,TRBJ2-5,TRBV7-3,many,TGTGCCAGCAGCCGGGACGGCTACCAAGAGACCCAGTACTTC,CASSRDGYQETQYF
.,TRBJ1-2,TRBV20-1,.,TGCAGTGCTAGAGGTACCCCTAGGAAAGGGGGATCTAACTATGGCTACACCTTC,CSARGTPRKGGSNYGYTF
.,TRBJ1-1,TRBV3-1,.,TGTGCCAGCAGCCAGGAGGGAGGCACTGAAGCTTTCTTT,CASSQEGGTEAFF
TRBD1,TRBJ1-5,TRBV6-4,few,TGTGCCAGCAGTGAAGTAGCCGGGACAGGGGGGCCGAAGAGCAATCAGCCCCAGCATTTT,CASSEVAGTGGPKSNQPQHF
.,TRBJ1-1,TRBV4-3,.,TGCGCCAGCAGCCAAGAGGAGTTTATGAACACTGAAGCTTTCTTT,CASSQEEFMNTEAFF
.,TRBJ2-5,TRBV7-2,.,TGTGCCAGCAGCTTAGTCTTGATCGAGACCCAGTACTTC,CASSLVLIETQYF
TRBD1,TRBJ1-3,TRBV20-1,few,TGCAGTGCGGGACAGCCCCAAGGAAACACCATATATTTT,CSAGQPQGNTIYF
.,TRBJ1-2,TRBV3-1,.,TGTGCCAGCAGCCAAGAGGACAGCGCCTATGGCTACACCTTC,CASSQEDSAYGYTF
.,TRBJ2-7,TRBV7-2,few,TGTGCCAGCAGCTTAATGGGTGTAACAGCCGAGCAGTACTTC,CASSLMGVTAEQYF
TRBD2,TRBJ2-1,TRBV27,.,TGTGCCAGCAGAGGACTAGCGGTACACGGTGAGCAGTTCTTC,CASRGLAVHGEQFF
TRBD2,TRBJ2-3,TRBV9,few,TGTGCCAGCAGGGACGGACTAGGTACATCCGATACGCAGTATTTT,CASRDGLGTSDTQYF